The present TCR beta chain was sequenced within a study of cytomegalovirus exposure and HLA in healthy donors. Whole-study context: A prior analysis found 90 million to 120 million unique TCR beta sequences from approximately 190 million T cells.

Study observations and caveats: Within an earlier analysis, most TCR beta V segments proved productive either about 87% or about 30% of the time.

About this clone itself: The antigen remains unidentified.

This PCR relied on a set of 60 Vbeta primers and 13 Jbeta primers. Sequenced by immunoSEQ multiplex PCR; TCRdb stores in-frame clones only, minus some. In the table there are approximately 110,000 clones, about 74% of which are singletons. The V gene's germline CDR1 is LGHNA and CDR2 YSLEER. This CDR3 is 16 amino acids long. Trimming pared 3 bases from V and 0 bases from J, leaving 12 bases between. This TCR was sampled from a woman in her fifties or sixties in good health and CMV-seropositive. Sequences were obtained from PBMCs. V is TRBV4-3 and J is TRBJ1-3; D might be TRBD1 (6 bases). The CDR3 nucleotides are TGCGCCAGCAGCCAGGACAGTAAGAGCTCTGGAAACACCATATATTTT. Translation gives CASSQDSKSSGNTIYF.